The present T cell receptor beta chain was sequenced within a study of T cells in Graves' hyperthyroidism and ophthalmopathy. Whole-study results and caveats: Ophthalmopathy, as predicted by the model, came a median around 6 months after the prediction.

Clinical Activity Scores of at least 3, NOSPECS grades of at least 4 and durations under 3 months characterized ophthalmopathy patients. Uncontrolled infection, other autoimmune disease, pregnancy or lactation disqualified patients from enrolment. PBMCs were collected from a 10 ml volume of fresh peripheral blood. TCR beta CDR3 sequences were amplified from RNA transcripts. Using the HTBI primer set, a first-round RT-PCR was run on the TCR CDR3. TCRdb used MiXCR to reprocess the multiplex PCR reads, holding one entry per CDR3 protein. The sample includes 300,000 to 350,000 distinct CDR3 sequences, approximately 18% seen only once; the top ten take less than 20%. This clonotype was seen a handful of times. Its specificity is unknown. The CDR3 totals 15 residues. Trimming cost V 1 base and J 1 base, with 8 bases left between them. The V gene's germline CDR1 is LGHNA and CDR2 YNFKEQ.

This TCR was recovered from a woman in her 40s with Graves' ophthalmopathy. This chain uses TRBV4-2 with TRBJ1-5, with D possibly TRBD1 on 6 matching bases. The sequencing sample was made of blood. In nucleotides, the CDR3 is TGTGCCAGCAGCCAAGGTACAGGGAGCAATCAGCCCCAGCATTTT. It codes for CASSQGTGSNQPQHF.